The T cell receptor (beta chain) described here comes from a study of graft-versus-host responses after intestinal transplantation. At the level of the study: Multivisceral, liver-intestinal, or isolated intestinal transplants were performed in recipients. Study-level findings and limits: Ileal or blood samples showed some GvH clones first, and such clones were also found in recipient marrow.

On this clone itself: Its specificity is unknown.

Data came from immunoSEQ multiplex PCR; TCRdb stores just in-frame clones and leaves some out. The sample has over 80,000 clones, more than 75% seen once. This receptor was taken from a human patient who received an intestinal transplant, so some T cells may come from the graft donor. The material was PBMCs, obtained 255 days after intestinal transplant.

The CDR3 region has the DNA TGCGCCAGCAGCTTGGATACGGGTAGAAAGACCCAGTACTTC. Translating gives CASSLDTGRKTQYF. J is TRBJ2-5 and V is TRBV5-1; no reliable D call. This CDR3 is 14 amino acids long. With 0 bases removed from V and 6 bases from J, the gap between germline ends came to 12 bases. From germline, CDR1 is SGHRS and CDR2 YFSETQ.